This TCR beta chain was observed in a study of breast tumors, draining lymph nodes, adjacent tissues listed by TCRdb under 2016. Study-level background: In breast cancer patients, the study compared the TCR beta repertoires of tumor, adjacent nontumor tissue and axillary lymph nodes. In human breast cancer, the study set out to evaluate how tumor, surrounding tissue and draining lymph node repertoires relate to one another and whether T cells may move between these sites. Study-level results and caveats: The data were considered consistent with most tumor T cells being derived from the lymph node and subsequently expanding within tumor tissue. In luminal-like breast cancer, tumor and nontumor tissue repertoires resembled each other significantly more than in basal-like breast cancer. T-cell repertoire diversity in tumors was found to be lower than in lymph nodes but higher than in nontumor tissue, and preferential V and J gene usage was observed. The conclusion that tumor T cells originate in lymph nodes was presented as consistent with a hypothesis rather than as directly demonstrated.

Details on this clonotype: Its antigen remains undetermined. Base qualities are not at hand, and no much larger clone is one base apart.

Sequencing relied on an Illumina HiSeq 2000. Multiplex PCR amplification was used to generate the TCR beta chain libraries. The amplified TCR beta chain products were analyzed by high-throughput sequencing. Clones were called with MiXCR by TCRdb after fastp trimmed the public reads at Q25, and only in-frame beta chains were retained. Identical CDR3 proteins give one entry, which carries the most common genes and DNA. A total of around 250,000 distinct CDR3 sequences appear in this sample, under 35% of them only once. The ten largest clones add up to approximately 3.6% of the sample. Trimming takes 7 bases from V and 8 bases from J, and the germline ends sit 5 bases apart. The CDR3 measures 9 amino acids from cysteine to phenylalanine. CDR3 DNA only is kept here, 27 bases in frame from base 1. CDR1 and CDR2 are read off the germline V gene as SNHLY and FYNNEI. The lymph node samples were taken from the axillary draining lymph nodes of breast cancer patients.

This receptor was identified in a female donor with breast cancer. Some clones in this sample may be carry-over from other donors' samples. This chain joins TRBV2 to TRBJ1-2, with the D gene call left open. The sequenced sample consisted of axillary lymph node tissue. DNA sequence: TGTGCCAGCACCGAAGGCTACACCTTC. Its protein is CASTEGYTF.